These 27 T cell receptor beta chains share one sample of origin, sequenced in a study of blood T cells in healthy people across ages. A second PCR of 7 to 11 cycles used a sample-barcoded 5' primer and a J-beta primer mix. TCRdb passed the 5' RACE reads through MiXCR, listing each CDR3 protein once. The sample carries over a million distinct CDR3 sequences, 55% to 75% recorded once. The specimen was blood. The receptor source for this set is a young man in good health.

This clonotype was detected a few times. The chain couples TRBV29-1 to TRBJ1-2; tentatively, D is TRBD1 (6 bases). The V end lost 1 base, the J end lost 7 bases, and 10 bases lay between the germline ends. In germline, CDR1 is SQVTM, CDR2 ANQGSEA. The CDR3 contains 12 residues. This chain's CDR3 is CSVEVQGSGYTF. CDR3 sequence (DNA): TGCAGCGTTGAAGTACAGGGCAGTGGCTACACCTTC.

This chain's CDR3 is CSVVGLTEAFF. The CDR3 nucleotides are TGCAGCGTTGTAGGGTTAACTGAAGCTTTCTTT. The chain employs TRBV29-1 and TRBJ1-1, with unresolved D. Germline V gene data show CDR1 as SQVTM and CDR2 as ANQGSEA. The CDR3 covers 11 residues. Trimming shortened V by 4 bases and J by 5 bases, and 8 bases separated the two germline ends.

The chain couples TRBV9 to TRBJ2-1, with 10 bases matching TRBD2. V lost 0 bases to trimming and J lost 4 bases; unmatched junction nucleotides: 7. The CDR3 length is 17 residues. Germline V gene lookup returns CDR1 SGDLS and CDR2 YYNGEE. CDR3 DNA sequence: TGTGCCAGCAGCGTAGCTCCACTAGCGGGAACATACAATGAGCAGTTCTTC. Encoded protein: CASSVAPLAGTYNEQFF.

V usage is TRBV7-2 and J usage is TRBJ2-7, with 8 bases aligning to TRBD2. This CDR3 has 14 residues. Trimming at V came to 3 bases and at J to 3 bases, leaving 4 bases not matched to a gene. The germline CDR1 and CDR2 sequences are SGHTA and FQGNSA. CDR3 sequence (DNA): TGTGCCAGCAGCTTGGGGACTAGTCTCTACGAGCAGTACTTC. This translates into CASSLGTSLYEQYF.

This clonotype was detected a few times. This rearrangement joins TRBV7-2 to TRBJ2-5; TRBD2 aligns across 12 bases. Germline CDR1 is SGHTA and CDR2 is FQGNSA. The junction had 5 bases not matched to a gene; V was cut back by 5 bases and J by 4 bases. The CDR3 length is 15 residues. CDR3 in amino acids: CASSELAGGGETQYF. CDR3 coding DNA: TGTGCCAGCAGCGAACTAGCGGGAGGTGGAGAGACCCAGTACTTC.

The chain uses TRBV12-3 or TRBV12-4 and TRBJ1-1; 11 bases map to TRBD1. After removal of 6 bases from V and 3 bases from J, the junction contained 9 bases not matched to a gene. The CDR3 spans 16 residues. Here the CDR3 reads CASSLRTGGLHTEAFF. The CDR3 DNA follows: TGTGCCAGCAGCCTACGGACAGGGGGCTTGCACACTGAAGCTTTCTTT.

The chain links TRBV6-5 to TRBJ2-1; the D gene could be TRBD1 or TRBD2 (6 bases each). The CDR3 totals 15 residues. CDR1 and CDR2 (germline): MNHEY, SVGAGI. Trimming took 4 bases from V and 2 from J, leaving 12 bases between them. CDR3 bases: TGTGCCAGCAGTTTCCTAGGGGGGCCCTACAATGAGCAGTTCTTC. Protein: CASSFLGGPYNEQFF.

The chain links TRBV4-1 to TRBJ2-7, with 8 bases fitting TRBD2. V was clipped by 4 bases and J by 2 bases; unmatched bases: 19. The length of the CDR3 is 19 residues. From germline, CDR1 is MGHRA and CDR2 YSYEKL. As DNA, the CDR3 is TGCGCCAGCAGCCCCCCCCGAGCGGGAGTCTCCTTCGACACCTACGAGCAGTACTTC. It specifies CASSPPRAGVSFDTYEQYF.

The chain is built from TRBV3-1 and TRBJ1-2; D remains unclear. Germline V gene lookup returns CDR1 LGHDT and CDR2 YNNKEL (reference sequence). The V end lost 3 bases, the J end lost 4 bases, and 18 bases lay between the germline ends. This CDR3 is 16 amino acids long. CDR3: CASSQPGRLGGYGYTF. The CDR3 nucleotides read TGTGCCAGCAGCCAGCCGGGTAGGCTAGGTGGCTATGGCTACACCTTC.

In this sample, this clonotype turned up a few times. V is TRBV9 and J is TRBJ2-7; 9 bases are shared with TRBD1. This CDR3 is built from 14 residues. Germline CDR1 and CDR2: SGDLS and YYNGEE. With 3 bases clipped from V and 3 bases from J, the junction kept 4 bases outside the gene matches. The DNA for the CDR3 is TGTGCCAGCAGCGACCCGGGACAGGGCTACGAGCAGTACTTC. This gives the protein CASSDPGQGYEQYF.

The chain combines TRBV29-1 with TRBJ2-1; D perhaps matches TRBD1 (6 bases). Germline V gives CDR1 SQVTM, CDR2 ANQGSEA. The CDR3 totals 13 residues. The DNA of the CDR3 is TGCAACTCACCAGGGGAATCCTACAATGAGCAGTTCTTC. It yields the protein CNSPGESYNEQFF.

The chain couples TRBV12-3 or TRBV12-4 to TRBJ2-7; TRBD1 aligns across 9 bases. The junction had 4 bases not matched to a gene; V was cut back by 3 bases and J by 4 bases. The CDR3 sequence is 14 residues long. The CDR3 DNA sequence: TGTGCCAGCAGTTTTGGGACAGGGAAGTACGAGCAGTACTTC. Protein sequence: CASSFGTGKYEQYF.

The chain combines TRBV3-1 with TRBJ1-2; D is perhaps TRBD1 (6 bases). Germline CDR1 is LGHDT and CDR2 is YNNKEL (reference sequence). The V and J ends lost 1 base and 4 bases respectively, with 16 bases between them. CDR3 size: 16 residues. This chain's CDR3 is CASSQAGGGGPYGYTF. In nucleotides, the CDR3 is TGTGCCAGCAGCCAAGCCGGGGGAGGGGGACCCTATGGCTACACCTTC.

The rearrangement joins TRBV30 to TRBJ2-3; no clear D. Trimming shortened V by 1 base and J by 0 bases, and 8 bases separated the two germline ends. The germline V gene encodes CDR1 GTSNPN and CDR2 SVGIG (reference sequence). CDR3 length: 14 residues. CDR3 loop: CAWSGVRSTDTQYF. CDR3 DNA: TGTGCCTGGAGTGGAGTACGGAGCACAGATACGCAGTATTTT. Supplemented by reference TRBV30 and TRBJ2-3, the full variable domain reads SQTIHQWPATLVQPVGSPLSLECTVEGTSNPNLYWYRQAAGRGLQLLFYSVGIGQISSEVPQNLSASRPQDRQFILSSKKLLLSDSGFYLCAWSGVRSTDTQYFGPGTRLTVL.

V usage is TRBV6-1 and J usage is TRBJ1-2; tentatively, D is TRBD1 (5 bases). The CDR3 has 16 residues. V lost 1 base, J lost 1 base, and 13 bases lay in between. Germline-derived CDR1 and CDR2 are MNHNS and SASEGT. The CDR3 loop reads CASSEEGNRFNYGYTF. The CDR3 nucleotides are TGTGCCAGCAGTGAAGAAGGTAACAGGTTTAACTATGGCTACACCTTC.

A single count supports this clonotype. The chain is built from TRBV27 and TRBJ1-1, with 8 bases fitting TRBD1. The V gene end was trimmed by 5 bases and the J gene end by 0 bases; junction bases not matched to a gene: 11. This CDR3 region has 17 residues. CDR1 is MNHEY and CDR2 is SMNVEV in the germline V gene (reference sequence). CDR3 in amino acids: CASSISTGVDMNTEAFF. CDR3 sequence (DNA): TGTGCCAGCAGTATCTCGACAGGGGTTGACATGAACACTGAAGCTTTCTTT.

This rearrangement joins TRBV14 to TRBJ1-4, with D tentatively TRBD1 (5 bases). This CDR3 is built from 14 residues. Trimming removed 6 bases from V and 7 bases from J, with 15 bases in between. The germline gives CDR1 SGHDN, CDR2 FVKESK. The CDR3: CASSGSGEGEKLFF. The CDR3 DNA reads TGTGCCAGCAGTGGCTCGGGGGAAGGTGAAAAACTGTTTTTT.

The chain uses TRBV4-1 and TRBJ2-1, with TRBD1 identical over 9 bases. This CDR3 comprises 13 residues. The V gene end was trimmed by 1 base and the J gene end by 14 bases; junction bases not matched to a gene: 6. Per the germline V gene, CDR1 is MGHRA and CDR2 is YSYEKL. The CDR3 region has the DNA TGCGCCAGCAGCCAAGTTGGACGGGACAGGGAGTTCTTC. It codes for CASSQVGRDREFF.

This clonotype has more than one count but fewer than ten. Here the CDR3 reads CASSKGAGTEAFF. DNA for the CDR3: TGTGCCAGCAGCAAGGGGGCGGGAACTGAAGCTTTCTTT. The V call is TRBV9, the J call TRBJ1-1; TRBD1 matches at 7 bases. The V and J ends lost 4 bases and 5 bases, in that order; junction bases with no gene match: 5. Germline values: CDR1 SGDLS, CDR2 YYNGEE. The CDR3 runs to 13 residues.

The CDR3 spells CASSPTTGGRNQPQHF. The CDR3, as DNA: TGTGCCAGCTCACCAACGACAGGGGGTCGCAATCAGCCCCAGCATTTT. V gene TRBV18 combines with J gene TRBJ1-5; 9 nucleotides agree with TRBD1. The germline V gene has CDR1 KGHSH and CDR2 LQKENI. The CDR3 is 16 residues long. The ends lost 2 bases at V and 2 bases at J; junction bases unmatched: 4.

This clonotype is a singleton in its sample. The chain employs TRBV5-1 and TRBJ2-3; D possibly corresponds to TRBD1 (5 bases). CDR3 size: 15 residues. V lost 4 bases and J lost 2, with 14 bases in between. CDR1 and CDR2 (germline): SGHRS, YFSETQ. In DNA, the CDR3 is TGCGCCAGCAGCCAAGGGGTCCCAAACACAGATACGCAGTATTTT. Translation gives CASSQGVPNTDTQYF.

This clonotype was counted a few times. The rearrangement uses TRBV4-1 and TRBJ2-1; D gene unclear. V gave up 4 bases and J gave up 4 bases, with 11 bases separating them. The CDR3 consists of 14 residues. Germline loops: CDR1 MGHRA, CDR2 YSYEKL. DNA for the CDR3: TGCGCCAGCAGCCTAAGGGTGGAGTACAATGAGCAGTTCTTC. Amino acid sequence: CASSLRVEYNEQFF.

There are a few counts of this clonotype. The CDR3 nucleotides are TGTGCCAGCAGCCTACGAGCAGGGGTGGGGAACACTGAAGCTTTCTTT. Translated: CASSLRAGVGNTEAFF. The chain links TRBV6-5 to TRBJ1-1; the D gene is possibly TRBD1 (6 bases). Germline V gene sequence: CDR1 MNHEY, CDR2 SVGAGI. The CDR3 spans 16 residues. V was cut by 6 bases and J by 1 base, with 18 bases left in between.

The rearrangement links TRBV28 to TRBJ2-1, with D perhaps given as TRBD1 or TRBD2 (5 bases each). Germline CDR1 reads MDHEN; CDR2 reads SYDVKM. The V gene lost 10 bases and the J gene lost 4 bases, with 17 bases spanning the gap. This CDR3 contains 14 residues. CDR3 nucleotides: TGTGCCATAACCCCGGGACGAAGGTACAATGAGCAGTTCTTC. Its protein product is CAITPGRRYNEQFF.

The V call is TRBV6-6, the J call TRBJ2-3; possible D gene TRBD1, 6 bases. Germline V gene data show CDR1 as MNHNY and CDR2 as SVGAGI (reference sequence). V lost 7 bases and J 6 bases, leaving 17 bases between the germline ends. The CDR3 loop spans 14 amino acids. The CDR3 loop reads CASNRDQGRDTQYF. The CDR3 nucleotides are TGTGCCAGCAACAGGGATCAGGGGCGGGATACGCAGTATTTT.

This clonotype was recorded a few times. The chain is built from TRBV27 and TRBJ1-4; D is perhaps TRBD1 (5 bases). CDR3 length equals 17 residues. Trimming shortened V by 4 bases and J by 4 bases, and 19 bases separated the two germline ends. Germline loops: CDR1 MNHEY, CDR2 SMNVEV (reference sequence). In DNA, the CDR3 is TGTGCCAGCAGTTATTACCACCGAGGGACTGGTAATGAAAAACTGTTTTTT. Protein product: CASSYYHRGTGNEKLFF.

The chain couples TRBV7-9 to TRBJ1-1, with 9 bases that match TRBD1. The CDR3 is made up of 15 amino acids. V shed 5 bases, J shed 3 bases, and the junction held 7 bases outside the gene matches. From germline, CDR1 is SEHNR and CDR2 FQNEAQ (reference sequence). The chain's CDR3 is CASSGRQGDYTEAFF. The DNA of the CDR3 is TGTGCCAGCAGCGGTCGACAGGGGGATTACACTGAAGCTTTCTTT.